A selection of T cell receptor beta chains follows, all from one sample in a study of cytomegalovirus exposure and HLA in healthy donors. TCRdb's copy holds only in-frame clones and misses some; the assay was immunoSEQ multiplex PCR. The sample shows tens of thousands of clones, 75% to 90% of them seen only once. The sequenced sample was PBMCs. The receptor source for this set is a woman in her twenties or thirties in good health and CMV-seropositive. The CDR3 runs from the conserved cysteine through the conserved F or W. The D gene is left open where the match is weak. Part of the rows lack a size; the others show once, few, many or a class for expanded clones.

>TRBD2|TRBJ2-1|TRBV6-5|once
TGTGCCAGCAGTTACTCTCTTAGCGGGAGTCGCGATGAGCAGTTCTTC
CASSYSLSGSRDEQFF
>TRBD1|TRBJ2-3|TRBV5-1|NA
TGCGCCAGCATCCGGACAGGGGCGGACACAGATACGCAGTATTTT
CASIRTGADTDTQYF
>NA|TRBJ2-3|TRBV27|NA
TGTGCCAGCAGTACTCACGACACAGATACGCAGTATTTT
CASSTHDTDTQYF
>TRBD1|TRBJ1-1|TRBV4-1|NA
TGCGCCAGCAGTCCAGGGACAGGGAGGTTAGCAACTGAAGCTTTCTTT
CASSPGTGRLATEAFF
>NA|TRBJ1-1|TRBV11-2|NA
TGTGCCAGCAGCTTAGGAAGTTGGGCGGCTTTCTTT
CASSLGSWAAFF
>TRBD2|TRBJ2-3|TRBV5-4|NA
TGTGCCAGCAGCCGTGGGGTAGCGGGAGCTACAGATACGCAGTATTTT
CASSRGVAGATDTQYF
>TRBD1|TRBJ2-7|TRBV7-2|NA
TGTGCCAGCAGCTTTCGCAGGGGGCTATACGAGCAGTACTTC
CASSFRRGLYEQYF
>NA|TRBJ2-2|TRBV30|few
TGTGCCTGGAGTGTAGACCCGGAGGTCACCGGGGAGCTGTTTTTT
CAWSVDPEVTGELFF
>TRBD2|TRBJ2-1|TRBV9|NA
TGTGCCAGCAGCGTAGGTAGCGGGGCTGAGCAGTTCTTC
CASSVGSGAEQFF
>NA|TRBJ1-3|TRBV28|NA
TGTGCCAGCAGTTTCCTCGGTTACTCTGGAAACACCATATATTTT
CASSFLGYSGNTIYF
>TRBD1|TRBJ1-2|TRBV6-4|NA
TGTGCCAGCAGGGCCCACACAGGGGATGGCTACACCTTC
CASRAHTGDGYTF
>NA|TRBJ1-6|TRBV28|NA
TGTGCCAGCAGTTCGGGGGATTCACCCCTCCACTTT
CASSSGDSPLHF
>TRBD2|TRBJ2-1|TRBV27|NA
TGTGCCAGCAGTGGACGCGCCGGGACTAGGAGTCCGGGGGGTGAGCAGTTCTTC
CASSGRAGTRSPGGEQFF
>NA|TRBJ1-2|TRBV4-3|NA
TGCGCCAGCAGCCTTCCGGGTACCTATGGCTACACCTTC
CASSLPGTYGYTF
>TRBD1|TRBJ1-2|TRBV28|NA
TGTGCCAGCAGTTTTAGGGTCCACTCCGGGACAGGGGATGGCTACACCTTC
CASSFRVHSGTGDGYTF
>NA|TRBJ2-7|TRBV6-1|NA
TGTGCCAGCTCACCCCAGTTAGGTAGCTCCTACGAGCAGTACTTC
CASSPQLGSSYEQYF
>TRBD1|TRBJ1-1|TRBV11-2|few
TGTGCCAGCAGCCGATCGACAGGGGGACCGGGGGATACTGAAGCTTTCTTT
CASSRSTGGPGDTEAFF
>TRBD1|TRBJ1-5|TRBV6-6|NA
TGTGCCAGCAGTTACCAACACAGGGGCGGCAATCAGCCCCAGCATTTT
CASSYQHRGGNQPQHF
>NA|TRBJ2-5|TRBV27|NA
TGTGCCAGCAGTTTTCAGGGAAAAGAGACCCAGTACTTC
CASSFQGKETQYF
>NA|TRBJ2-7|TRBV4-1|NA
TGCGCCAGCAGCCAAATCCCTGGCGGCTCCTACGAGCAGTACTTC
CASSQIPGGSYEQYF